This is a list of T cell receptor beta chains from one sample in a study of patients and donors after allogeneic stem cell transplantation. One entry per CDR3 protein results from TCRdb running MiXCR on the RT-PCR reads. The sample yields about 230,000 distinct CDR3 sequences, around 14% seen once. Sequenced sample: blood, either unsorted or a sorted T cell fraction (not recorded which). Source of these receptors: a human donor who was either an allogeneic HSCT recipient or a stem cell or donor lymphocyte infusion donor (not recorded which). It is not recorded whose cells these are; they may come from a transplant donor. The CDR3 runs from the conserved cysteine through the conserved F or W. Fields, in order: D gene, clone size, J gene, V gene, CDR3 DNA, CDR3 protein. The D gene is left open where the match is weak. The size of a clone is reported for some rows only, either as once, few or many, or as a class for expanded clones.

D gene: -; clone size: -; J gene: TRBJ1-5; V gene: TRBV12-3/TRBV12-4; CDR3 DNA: TGTGCCAGCAGTCCTCCGGGGGACGGTAATCAGCCCCAGCATTTT; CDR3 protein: CASSPPGDGNQPQHF
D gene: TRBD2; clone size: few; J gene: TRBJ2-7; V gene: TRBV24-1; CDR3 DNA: TGTGCCACCAGTCACGCTAGCGGGGGCTACGAGCAGTACTTC; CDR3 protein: CATSHASGGYEQYF
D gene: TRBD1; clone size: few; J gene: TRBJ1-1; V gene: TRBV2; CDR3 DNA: TGTGCCAGCAGGCGGGACAGAGGAACTGAAGCTTTCTTT; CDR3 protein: CASRRDRGTEAFF
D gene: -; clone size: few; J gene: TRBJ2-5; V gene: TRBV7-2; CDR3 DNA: TGTGCCAGCAGCTTATTTGCCCAGCAAGAGACCCAGTACTTC; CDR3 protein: CASSLFAQQETQYF
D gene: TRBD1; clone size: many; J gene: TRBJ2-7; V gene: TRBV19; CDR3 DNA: TGTGCCAGTAGTCCGATCCACAGGGGGCCTTCCTACGAGCAGTACTTC; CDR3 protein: CASSPIHRGPSYEQYF
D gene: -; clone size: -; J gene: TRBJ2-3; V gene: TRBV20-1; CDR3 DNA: TGCAGTGCTAGACCCACCGGGCACAGCACAGATACGCAGTATTTT; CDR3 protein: CSARPTGHSTDTQYF
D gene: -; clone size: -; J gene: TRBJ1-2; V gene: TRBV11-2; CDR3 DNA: TGTGCCAGCAGCTTAGGGCCAGGGTGGACCTATGGCTACACCTTC; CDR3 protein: CASSLGPGWTYGYTF
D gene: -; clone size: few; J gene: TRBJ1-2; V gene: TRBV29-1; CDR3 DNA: TGCAGCGCCGAACAGGGCGCCAACTATGGCTACACCTTC; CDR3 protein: CSAEQGANYGYTF
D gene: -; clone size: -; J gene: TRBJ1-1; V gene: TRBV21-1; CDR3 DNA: TGTGCCAGCAGCAAACCGGGGGCGGTCGCCGAAGCTTTCTTT; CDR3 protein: CASSKPGAVAEAFF
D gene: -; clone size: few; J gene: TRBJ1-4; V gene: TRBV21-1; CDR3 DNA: -; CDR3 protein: CASSAHTALMKNCFF
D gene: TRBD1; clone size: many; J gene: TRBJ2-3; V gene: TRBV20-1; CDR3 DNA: TGCAGTGCAATCCGGGACAGGGACCTCTTTAGCACAGATACGCAGTATTTT; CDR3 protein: CSAIRDRDLFSTDTQYF
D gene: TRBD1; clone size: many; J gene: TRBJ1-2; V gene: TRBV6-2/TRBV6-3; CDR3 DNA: TGTGCCAGCAGATCCGGGACAGAGTATGGCTACACCTTC; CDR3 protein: CASRSGTEYGYTF
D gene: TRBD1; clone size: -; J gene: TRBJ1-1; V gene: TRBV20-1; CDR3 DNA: TGCAGTGCTCCGGCCCCGGGACAGCATGAAGCTTTCTTT; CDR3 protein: CSAPAPGQHEAFF
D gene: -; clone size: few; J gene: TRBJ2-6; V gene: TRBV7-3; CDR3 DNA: TGTGCCAGCAGCTTATTGGAGGGCAGCCTCTCTGGGGCCAACGTCCTGACTTTC; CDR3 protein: CASSLLEGSLSGANVLTF
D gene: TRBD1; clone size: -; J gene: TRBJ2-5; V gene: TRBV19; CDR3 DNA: TGTGCCAGTACCGACAGGGGGCGAGGAGAGACCCAGTACTTC; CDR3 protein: CASTDRGRGETQYF
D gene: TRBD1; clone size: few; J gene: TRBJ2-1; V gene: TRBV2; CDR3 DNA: TGTGCCAGCAGTGAAGTCTCTAACAGGGGGCGTGAGCAGTTCTTC; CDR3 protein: CASSEVSNRGREQFF
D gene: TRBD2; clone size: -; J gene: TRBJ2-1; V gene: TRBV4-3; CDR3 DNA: TGCGCCAGCAGCCAAGATGGGACTAGTAACGATGAGCAGTTCTTC; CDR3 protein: CASSQDGTSNDEQFF
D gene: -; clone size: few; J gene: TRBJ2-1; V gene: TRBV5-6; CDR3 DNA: TGTGCCAGCAGCTTATCAGCAAACAATGAGCAGTTCTTC; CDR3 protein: CASSLSANNEQFF
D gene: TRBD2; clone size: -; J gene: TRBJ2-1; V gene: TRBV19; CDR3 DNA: TGTGCCAGTAGAGTCGGGACTAGCGGTAACAATGAGCAGTTCTTC; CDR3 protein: CASRVGTSGNNEQFF
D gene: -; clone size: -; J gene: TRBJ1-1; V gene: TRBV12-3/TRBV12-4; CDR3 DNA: TGTGCCAGCACCCCCGGGGCAGGGTCCCAGTTGGCTTTCTTT; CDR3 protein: CASTPGAGSQLAFF